The 12 T cell receptor beta chains in this list originate from one sample, sequenced in a study of cytomegalovirus exposure and HLA in healthy donors. PCR employed 60 Vbeta and 13 Jbeta primers. Sequenced by immunoSEQ multiplex PCR; TCRdb stores in-frame clones only, minus some. This sample has 150,000 to 200,000 clones, with around four fifths found just once. Source material: PBMCs. These receptors were collected from a man in his fifties in good health and CMV-seropositive.

The rearrangement joins TRBV10-3 to TRBJ2-6; a weak D match, TRBD1 (6 bases). The V end was cut by 4 bases, the J end by 3 bases, with 13 bases between. Per the germline V gene, CDR1 is ENHRY and CDR2 is SYGVKD. CDR3 length: 16 amino acids. The DNA for the CDR3 is TGTGCCATCAGTGGAACAGGGAGTGGTGGGGCCAACGTCCTGACTTTC. This codes for CAISGTGSGGANVLTF.

V usage is TRBV27 and J usage is TRBJ2-1; D perhaps matches TRBD2 (5 bases). Germline CDR1 is MNHEY and CDR2 is SMNVEV (reference sequence). The V and J ends lost 3 bases and 2 bases respectively, with 14 bases between them. This CDR3 is built from 16 residues. CDR3 in DNA: TGTGCCAGCAGTTTCTCCGGGGTGAGGCCCTACAATGAGCAGTTCTTC. Residues: CASSFSGVRPYNEQFF.

This clone was seen a handful of times. This sequence joins TRBV19 and TRBJ2-5; 9 nucleotides match TRBD2. In germline, CDR1 is LNHDA, CDR2 SQIVND (reference sequence). Trimming cost V 3 bases and J 2 bases; bases outside gene matches: 4. This CDR3 has 15 amino acids. CDR3 protein: CASSIAAGGQETQYF. In DNA, the CDR3 is TGTGCCAGTAGTATTGCAGCGGGGGGTCAAGAGACCCAGTACTTC.

This chain uses TRBV19 with TRBJ2-2, with D possibly being TRBD1 (5 bases). With 8 bases removed from V and 5 bases from J, the gap between germline ends came to 18 bases. Germline assignment: CDR1 LNHDA and CDR2 SQIVND (reference sequence). CDR3 length equals 15 residues. The CDR3 here is CASRAQGSFTGELFF. CDR3 nucleotides: TGTGCCAGTCGGGCCCAGGGTAGCTTTACCGGGGAGCTGTTTTTT. Combining the CDR3 with reference TRBV19 and TRBJ2-2 gives the whole variable domain DGGITQSPKYLFRKEGQNVTLSCEQNLNHDAMYWYRQDPGQGLRLIYYSQIVNDFQKGDIAEGYSVSREKKESFPLTVTSAQKNPTAFYLCASRAQGSFTGELFFGEGSRLTVL.

The rearrangement joins TRBV5-1 to TRBJ2-3; 12 nucleotides match TRBD2. V lost 4 bases, J lost 3 bases, and 6 bases stayed unmatched. Germline-derived CDR1 and CDR2 are SGHRS and YFSETQ. This CDR3 is 16 amino acids long. The DNA of the CDR3 is TGCGCCAGCAGCAACCAACTAGCGGGAGGAACAGATACGCAGTATTTT. Encoded protein: CASSNQLAGGTDTQYF.

V gene TRBV5-4 combines with J gene TRBJ2-7; 7 bases map to TRBD2. The CDR3 is 14 residues long. V shed 3 bases, J shed 5 bases, and the junction held 8 bases outside the gene matches. The germline V gene encodes CDR1 SGHNT and CDR2 YYREEE (reference sequence). The CDR3 is CASSSVGGDHEQYF. CDR3 bases: TGTGCCAGCAGCTCGGTTGGGGGGGACCACGAGCAGTACTTC.

The chain uses TRBV5-1 and TRBJ2-7; 13 nucleotides align to TRBD2. This CDR3 has 16 amino acids. The V segment lost 0 bases and the J segment 5 bases; nucleotides outside the gene matches: 5. Per the germline V gene, CDR1 is SGHRS and CDR2 is YFSETQ. CDR3 coding DNA: TGCGCCAGCAGCTTGGGGGGGACTAGCGGGGCCAACGAGCAGTACTTC. This codes for CASSLGGTSGANEQYF.

This clone was counted a single time. The DNA of the CDR3 is TGTGCCAGCAGACAACAGGGGGTGGCCTACGAGCAGTACTTC. As protein: CASRQQGVAYEQYF. The chain carries TRBV6-6 and TRBJ2-7; 8 bases are shared with TRBD1. The CDR3 has 14 residues. J was trimmed by 2 bases and V by 6 bases; bases with no gene match: 6. Germline V gene lookup returns CDR1 MNHNY and CDR2 SVGAGI (reference sequence).

V and J are TRBV10-3 and TRBJ2-1, with 9 bases that match TRBD2. Germline V lookup: CDR1 ENHRY, CDR2 SYGVKD. J gave up 4 bases and V 6 bases, and 4 bases lay outside the gene matches. This CDR3 region has 14 residues. DNA of the CDR3: TGTGCCATCAGGCGGGAGGGCCTATACAATGAGCAGTTCTTC. It is translated as CAIRREGLYNEQFF.

The chain joins TRBV5-6 to TRBJ2-5; weak D call: TRBD2 (5 bases). Germline-derived CDR1 and CDR2 are SGHDT and YYEEEE. The CDR3 contains 14 residues. Trimming stripped 2 bases from V and 5 bases from J, with 13 bases between. The CDR3 spells CASSFWWTRETQYF. The CDR3 nucleotides are TGTGCCAGCAGCTTCTGGTGGACTCGGGAGACCCAGTACTTC.

The V call is TRBV9, the J call TRBJ1-1; TRBD1 aligns across 7 bases. The CDR3 has 14 residues. From germline, CDR1 is SGDLS and CDR2 YYNGEE. V shed 4 bases, J shed 4 bases, and the junction held 7 bases outside the gene matches. CDR3 sequence: CASSPEGAGTEAFF. The CDR3 nucleotides read TGTGCCAGCAGCCCTGAGGGGGCCGGCACTGAAGCTTTCTTT. Full variable domain (remainder filled in from reference TRBV9 and TRBJ1-1): DSGVTQTPKHLITATGQRVTLRCSPRSGDLSVYWYQQSLDQGLQFLIQYYNGEERAKGNILERFSAQQFPDLHSELNLSSLELGDSALYFCASSPEGAGTEAFFGQGTRLTVV.

This chain joins TRBV6-5 and TRBJ2-5, with 12 bases identical to TRBD2. The length of the CDR3 is 12 residues. Germline CDR1 and CDR2: MNHEY and SVGAGI. V dropped 6 bases and J dropped 11; count of bases not matched to a gene: 4. CDR3 region: CASSRTSGEQYF. The CDR3 region has the DNA TGTGCCAGCAGCCGGACTAGCGGGGAGCAGTACTTC.